The rows below give T cell receptor beta chains drawn from one sample of a study of blood T cell repertoires in COVID-19. The assay was immunoSEQ multiplex PCR, and TCRdb's table has in-frame clones only and misses some. The sample carries 150,000 to 200,000 clones, about 75% recorded once. Sequencing was done on a sample of peripheral blood. The receptor set was obtained from a woman in her fifties or sixties with active or convalescent COVID-19. Both conserved end residues are part of each CDR3. Only some rows state a clone size, as once, few, many or a class for expanded clones.

V gene | clone size | CDR3 protein
TRBV9 | many | CASSVAVPGQETQYF
TRBV11-2 | - | CASSPQTIGGETQYF
TRBV27 | few | CASSLWGQATEAFF
TRBV2 | - | CASSPGGYGANVLTF
TRBV3-1/TRBV3-2 | - | CASSQDRGLAGGETQYF
TRBV4-3 | - | CASSQYASPRGSGQYGYTF
TRBV30 | - | CAWSGIVLGGEKLFF
TRBV28 | - | CASSLSGGPLGTEAFF
TRBV7-9 | - | CASSSIQGGSTDTQYF
TRBV27 | - | CASSSPGAYEQYF
TRBV5-1 | - | CASLPQAGSYNEQFF
TRBV7-9 | - | CASSGDYYGYTF
TRBV7-6 | - | CASSLGSGQETQYF
TRBV7-2 | - | CASRLGLASNTGELFF
TRBV29-1 | - | CSVPGLAGGLSTDTQYF
TRBV9 | - | CASSVDPGGNTEAFF
TRBV28 | - | CASSLSRGGYGYTF
TRBV19 | - | CASRISSGSYNEQFF
TRBV2 | many | CASSESHTGAEQYF